Following are 9 T cell receptor beta chains from one sample sequenced in a study of blood T cell repertoires in COVID-19. The protocol was immunoSEQ multiplex PCR, while the TCRdb copy is restricted to in-frame clones and leaves out a portion. The table includes tens of thousands of clones, around 88% detected once. The sample comprised peripheral blood. Source of these receptors: a woman in her sixties or seventies with acute or convalescent COVID-19.

The chain carries TRBV11-3 and TRBJ2-3; D not certain. V was trimmed by 1 base and J by 0 bases, leaving 8 bases between them. This CDR3 spans 15 amino acids. Germline V lookup: CDR1 SGHNT, CDR2 YENEEA. CDR3 residues: CASSLAYTSTDTQYF. DNA for the CDR3: TGTGCCAGCAGCTTAGCGTACACCAGCACAGATACGCAGTATTTT.

The chain has TRBV7-8 and TRBJ1-1; weak D call: TRBD1 (6 bases). V lost 5 bases and J 1 base, leaving 23 bases between the germline ends. CDR1 is SGHVS, CDR2 FQNEAQ, per germline. This CDR3 has 18 amino acids. CDR3 nucleotides: TGTGCCAGCAGCACCCGTCTCGGGGGGCGGGGGGCGAACACTGAAGCTTTCTTT. It yields the protein CASSTRLGGRGANTEAFF.

This chain joins TRBV9 and TRBJ2-1; possible D gene TRBD1, 6 bases. The ends were cut back, 3 bases at V and 5 bases at J, with 18 bases in the middle. Germline assignment: CDR1 SGDLS and CDR2 YYNGEE. This CDR3 region has 16 residues. Written as DNA, the CDR3 is TGTGCCAGCAGCGCCCAGAGCAGGGGCGCCCACAATGAGCAGTTCTTC. It specifies CASSAQSRGAHNEQFF.

V gene TRBV2 combines with J gene TRBJ2-4; TRBD1 aligns across 9 bases. This CDR3 spans 12 amino acids. Unmatched junction bases numbered 4, after V lost 10 bases and J lost 6 bases. In germline, CDR1 is SNHLY, CDR2 FYNNEI. The CDR3 nucleotides are TGTGCCACCGAGACAGGGGGAAACATTCAGTACTTC. It yields the protein CATETGGNIQYF.

This rearrangement joins TRBV5-1 to TRBJ1-3, with D possibly being TRBD1 (5 bases). This CDR3 has 16 amino acids. Between the trimmed V and J ends, which lost 0 bases and 0 bases, there was a span of 10 bases. Germline V CDR1 and CDR2: SGHRS, YFSETQ. The CDR3 loop reads CASSLGDSNSGNTIYF. Here the CDR3 DNA reads TGCGCCAGCAGCTTGGGGGACTCAAACTCTGGAAACACCATATATTTT.

This clone was picked up one time. The DNA of the CDR3 is TGTGCCAGTATTTCGGACAGGGACTATGGCTACACCTTC. Translating gives CASISDRDYGYTF. V usage is TRBV19 and J usage is TRBJ1-2; 8 bases align to TRBD1. The trim removed 7 bases at V and 3 bases at J, leaving 4 bases unmatched. The germline V gene has CDR1 LNHDA and CDR2 SQIVND (reference sequence). This CDR3 has 13 amino acids.

This clone showed up just a few times. J is TRBJ1-6 and V is TRBV5-1, with 8 nucleotides matching TRBD1. Germline CDR1 SGHRS, CDR2 YFSETQ. Unmatched junction bases numbered 7, after V lost 5 bases and J lost 9 bases. The length of the CDR3 is 14 residues. DNA for the CDR3: TGCGCCAGCAGGGAGGGGACAGGAACTTCACCCCTCCACTTT. This codes for CASREGTGTSPLHF.

The chain uses TRBV19 and TRBJ1-2, with a possible D match to TRBD1 (5 bases). V was shortened by 7 bases and J by 4 bases, with 13 bases between the two germline ends. Germline CDR1 LNHDA, CDR2 SQIVND (reference sequence). The CDR3 extends over 13 amino acids. CDR3 loop: CASNAEQGYGYTF. In nucleotides, the CDR3 is TGTGCCAGTAATGCCGAGCAGGGCTATGGCTACACCTTC. The variable domain in full, with the rest retrieved from reference TRBV19 and TRBJ1-2, is DGGITQSPKYLFRKEGQNVTLSCEQNLNHDAMYWYRQDPGQGLRLIYYSQIVNDFQKGDIAEGYSVSREKKESFPLTVTSAQKNPTAFYLCASNAEQGYGYTFGSGTRLTVV.

The chain links TRBV5-1 to TRBJ1-1, with D tentatively TRBD1 (5 bases). This CDR3 comprises 14 residues. Trimming took off 0 bases at V and 5 bases at J, with 11 bases between the two ends. In germline, CDR1 is SGHRS, CDR2 YFSETQ. CDR3 protein: CASSLDGGETEAFF. Here the CDR3 DNA reads TGCGCCAGCAGCTTGGACGGGGGGGAAACTGAAGCTTTCTTT.